A selection of T cell receptor beta chains follows, all from one sample in a study of T cell responses to AZD1222 COVID-19 vaccine. Data came from immunoSEQ multiplex PCR; TCRdb stores just in-frame clones and leaves some out. The data show under 150,000 clones, with about 90% seen just once and 5.5% held by the top ten. The specimen was peripheral blood, collected on day 0 of AZD1222 vaccination. These receptor sequences come from an adult in good health. The CDR3 runs from the conserved cysteine through the conserved F or W. The D gene is left open where the match is weak. Some rows mark clone size as missing; the rest say once, few, many or name a class of expanded clone.

TGTGCCATGTCAACCAGGGTTAAAAACACTGAAGCTTTCTTT	CAMSTRVKNTEAFF	TRBV3-1/TRBV3-2	.	.	TRBJ1-1
TGTGCCAGCTCAGTTAAGGACTCCAGTACCTACAATGAGCAGTTCTTC	CASSVKDSSTYNEQFF	TRBV18	.	.	TRBJ2-1
TGCGCCAGCAGCTTGAGCGGTAGAGCCCAAGAGACCCAGTACTTC	CASSLSGRAQETQYF	TRBV5-1	.	.	TRBJ2-5
TGCGCCTCTAATTCCGGGATGGGGACGGCGAACACCGGGGAGCTGTTTTTT	CASNSGMGTANTGELFF	TRBV4-1	.	.	TRBJ2-2
TGTGCCAGCAGCTTGGAGGCTAGCGGGAGTCGGCAGTATTTT	CASSLEASGSRQYF	TRBV5-4	.	TRBD2	TRBJ2-3
TGTGCCACCAGTGATTTGACAGACTATGGCTACACCTTC	CATSDLTDYGYTF	TRBV24-1	.	.	TRBJ1-2
TGCAGCGGGTCTCTACTTAGCGGGAGCCATACGCAGTATTTT	CSGSLLSGSHTQYF	TRBV29-1	.	TRBD2	TRBJ2-3
TGTGCCAGTAGTATAGTCCTAGCGGAAATGATTCAGTACTTC	CASSIVLAEMIQYF	TRBV19	.	TRBD2	TRBJ2-4
TGTGCCAGCAGTTCTCTAGCGGGTACGAATGAGCAGTTCTTC	CASSSLAGTNEQFF	TRBV6-5	.	TRBD2	TRBJ2-1
TGTGCCAGCAGTTCGGACAGGGTAAGGTACGAGCAGTACTTC	CASSSDRVRYEQYF	TRBV28	.	TRBD1	TRBJ2-7
TGTGCCAGTAGTGCTTCTGTGCCTCAGGGGGGCAATGAGCAGTTCTTC	CASSASVPQGGNEQFF	TRBV19	.	.	TRBJ2-1
TGTGCCAGCAGATCCCGCTGGACTAGCGACAATGAGCAGTTCTTC	CASRSRWTSDNEQFF	TRBV13	few	TRBD2	TRBJ2-1
TGTGCCAGCAGCGTAGTAACTGGAGGCACTGAAGCTTTCTTT	CASSVVTGGTEAFF	TRBV9	.	.	TRBJ1-1
TGTGCCAGCAGTAGCGCAGGGGGGAATCAGCCCCAGCATTTT	CASSSAGGNQPQHF	TRBV6-2/TRBV6-3	.	TRBD1	TRBJ1-5
TGTGCCAGCTCACCGAGTGACTATAATTCACCCCTCCACTTT	CASSPSDYNSPLHF	TRBV18	few	.	TRBJ1-6
TGTGCCAGCAGTTACTCGAGAGGCGGTACTGAAGCTTTCTTT	CASSYSRGGTEAFF	TRBV6-2/TRBV6-3	.	.	TRBJ1-1
TGTGCCAGCAGCTTAGGTGGATCCAGTAGGGGGGAGACCCAGTACTTC	CASSLGGSSRGETQYF	TRBV7-9	.	.	TRBJ2-5
TGTGCCAGCAGCCAAGAAGGGCTAGCGGGAGTAGAGAACACCGGGGAGCTGTTTTTT	CASSQEGLAGVENTGELFF	TRBV4-2	.	TRBD2	TRBJ2-2
TGTGCCAGCAGCACCAGGACAGGGAGAAGATTGGCCCAGTACTTC	CASSTRTGRRLAQYF	TRBV7-9	.	TRBD1	TRBJ2-5
TGTGCCTGGAGTGTACGGTGGGGGAGGGGAGGCTACACCTTC	CAWSVRWGRGGYTF	TRBV30	.	.	TRBJ1-2
TGTGCCAGCAGTCATTTTCCGGGACAGACTAGCACAGATACGCAGTATTTT	CASSHFPGQTSTDTQYF	TRBV27	.	TRBD1	TRBJ2-3
TGCGCCAGCAGCCAAGTGTCATGGGGATCTGGAAACACCATATATTTT	CASSQVSWGSGNTIYF	TRBV4-3	few	.	TRBJ1-3
TGTGCCAGCAGCTTAGGGGGTTCCTATGGCTACACCTTC	CASSLGGSYGYTF	TRBV11-2	.	.	TRBJ1-2
TGTGCCAGCAGCTCCCCTGACTTCTACTCCTACAATGAGCAGTTCTTC	CASSSPDFYSYNEQFF	TRBV7-8	few	.	TRBJ2-1
TGTGCCAGCAGGGGGGGGACAGTTAATTCGCCCCTCCACTTT	CASRGGTVNSPLHF	TRBV2	.	TRBD1	TRBJ1-6
TGCGCCAGCAGCTTGGGTCGCCTCTCCAACTATGGCTACACCTTC	CASSLGRLSNYGYTF	TRBV5-1	.	.	TRBJ1-2
TGTGCCAGTAGTATAGCTGTCATTAGAGCGAACACTGAAGCTTTCTTT	CASSIAVIRANTEAFF	TRBV19	.	.	TRBJ1-1
TGTGCCAGTAGTATAGCAGCGGCGAGCGTGGAGCAGTTCTTC	CASSIAAASVEQFF	TRBV19	once	.	TRBJ2-1
TGTGCCAGCAGTTTATTAGGGGGGACCAGGCAGCCCCAGCATTTT	CASSLLGGTRQPQHF	TRBV27	.	.	TRBJ1-5
TGTGCCATCAGTGACCCTCCAACAGGGCCAGCCACCTTC	CAISDPPTGPATF	TRBV10-3	.	.	TRBJ1-2
TGTGCCAGTAGTCCCCTCCGGGGGAGGCGGAGCACTGAAGCTTTCTTT	CASSPLRGRRSTEAFF	TRBV19	.	.	TRBJ1-1
TGTGCCAGCAGCGTCGGGACCTCCATAGTCAAGTATTTT	CASSVGTSIVKYF	TRBV9	.	.	TRBJ2-3
TGCGCCAGCAGCGGGGACTTTTCCTCCTACGAGCAGTACTTC	CASSGDFSSYEQYF	TRBV5-1	.	.	TRBJ2-7
TGTGCCAGCAGTCCGACGAGGAACACTGAAGCTTTCTTT	CASSPTRNTEAFF	TRBV27	.	.	TRBJ1-1
TGTGCCAGCAGCTTAAGGGCCACGAGCTCCTACAATGAGCAGTTCTTC	CASSLRATSSYNEQFF	TRBV7-2	.	.	TRBJ2-1
TGTGCCTCCCGACTAGCCTTAGGCTCCTACAATGAGCAGTTCTTC	CASRLALGSYNEQFF	TRBV30	once	TRBD2	TRBJ2-1
TGTGCCAGCAGCTTAGGGCAGCTCCCCTACGAGCAGTACTTC	CASSLGQLPYEQYF	TRBV7-8	.	.	TRBJ2-7
TGCGCCAGCAGCCAAGGAACAGGTCGTAATGAAGCTTTCTTT	CASSQGTGRNEAFF	TRBV4-1	.	.	TRBJ1-1
TGTGCCAGCAGCTTAGGGTCGGACGGACTCCCTTCCTACGAGCAGTACTTC	CASSLGSDGLPSYEQYF	TRBV7-6	.	.	TRBJ2-7
TGCGGTTCCTCAGGACCGCCCACAGATACGCAGTATTTT	CGSSGPPTDTQYF	TRBV2	.	.	TRBJ2-3
TGTGCCACCCGAACTGACAGGGGCCACGAGCAGTACTTC	CATRTDRGHEQYF	TRBV19	few	TRBD1	TRBJ2-7
TGCGCCAGCAGCCAAGAATCCGGGATTCTGGATGAGCAGTTCTTC	CASSQESGILDEQFF	TRBV4-3	.	.	TRBJ2-1
TGCGCCAGCAGCCAAGAATGGCTAGGGACGGACGAGCAGTACTTC	CASSQEWLGTDEQYF	TRBV4-3	.	.	TRBJ2-7
TGTGCCAGCTCACCCGACCCCTGGAGCTCCTACGAGCAGTACTTC	CASSPDPWSSYEQYF	TRBV18	medium-sized	.	TRBJ2-7
TGTGCCAGCAGCTGGTTTGGGGGCCCTACCTACGAGCAGTACTTC	CASSWFGGPTYEQYF	TRBV7-8	.	.	TRBJ2-7
TGCAGTGCTAGTGGGCTAGCGGTAGGTCGGGAGCAGTACTTC	CSASGLAVGREQYF	TRBV20-1	.	TRBD2	TRBJ2-7
TGTGCCGTCCTTTTGGACAACACTGAAGCTTTCTTT	CAVLLDNTEAFF	TRBV19	.	.	TRBJ1-1
TGTGCCAGTAGTACCCGGGGCAGGCCACCCTACGAGCAGTACTTC	CASSTRGRPPYEQYF	TRBV19	.	.	TRBJ2-7
TGTGCCAGCTCCGCTGGCTCCTACAATGAGCAGTTCTTC	CASSAGSYNEQFF	TRBV19	.	.	TRBJ2-1
TGTGCCAGCAGTCCCCCGGACATTCGCACAGATACGCAGTATTTT	CASSPPDIRTDTQYF	TRBV28	.	.	TRBJ2-3